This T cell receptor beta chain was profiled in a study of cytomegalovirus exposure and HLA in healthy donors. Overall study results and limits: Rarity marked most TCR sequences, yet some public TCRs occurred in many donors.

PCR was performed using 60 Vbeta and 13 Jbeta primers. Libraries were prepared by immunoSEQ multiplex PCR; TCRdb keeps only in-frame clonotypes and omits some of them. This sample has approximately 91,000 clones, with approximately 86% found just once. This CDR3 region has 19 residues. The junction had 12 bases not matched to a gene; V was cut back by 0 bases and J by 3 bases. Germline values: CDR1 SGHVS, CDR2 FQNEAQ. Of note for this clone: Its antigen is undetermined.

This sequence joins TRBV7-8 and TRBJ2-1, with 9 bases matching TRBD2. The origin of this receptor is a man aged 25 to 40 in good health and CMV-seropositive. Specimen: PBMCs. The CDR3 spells CASSLAPISGSLSYNEQFF. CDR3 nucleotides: TGTGCCAGCAGCTTAGCGCCGATTAGCGGGAGCCTGAGCTACAATGAGCAGTTCTTC.